One sample yielded the 23 T cell receptor beta chains listed below, sequenced in a study of response to subunit inactivated influenza vaccine listed by TCRdb under 2018. Library preparation employed RT-PCR. Sequencing instrument: Illumina HiSeq 2500. TCRdb applied fastp at Q25 and MiXCR to the public reads, then kept only in-frame beta chains. Merged by CDR3 protein, the rows form single entries marked with the most common genes and DNA. For this sample there are hundreds of thousands of distinct CDR3 sequences; around 15% appear just once. The ten largest clonotypes hold 7.6% of the sample. The specimen comprised PBMCs from blood, sampled approximately 15 days before vaccination. The origin of the receptors is a man aged 50 or older who received an inactivated influenza vaccine. Donor details come from another sample of the same person, matched by shared clones.

V usage is TRBV6-1 and J usage is TRBJ2-7; D perhaps matches TRBD2 (6 bases). There are 14 residues in the CDR3. CDR1 is MNHNS and CDR2 is SASEGT in the germline V gene. Trimming removed 7 bases at V and 4 bases at J, with 17 bases between. The CDR3 DNA reads as TGTGCCAGCAAGAGGGGACTGTTAGCATACGAGCAGTACTTC. This gives the protein CASKRGLLAYEQYF.

The V call is TRBV12-3 or TRBV12-4, the J call TRBJ2-1; TRBD2 matches at 8 bases. After removal of 6 bases from V and 6 bases from J, the junction contained 13 bases not matched to a gene. The CDR3 has 16 amino acids. The CDR3 bases are TGTGCCAGCAGCTCCCCTGGCAGCGGGAGCCTCAATGAGCAGTTCTTC. It specifies CASSSPGSGSLNEQFF.

The chain couples TRBV5-6 to TRBJ2-7; 10 nucleotides agree with TRBD1. Per the germline V gene, CDR1 is SGHDT and CDR2 is YYEEEE. The ends lost 2 bases at V and 5 bases at J; junction bases unmatched: 10. The CDR3 runs to 16 residues. CDR3 sequence reads: CASSFIDRDRGHEQYF. CDR3 DNA sequence: TGTGCCAGCAGCTTTATAGACCGGGACAGGGGCCACGAGCAGTACTTC.

This clonotype was recorded a few times. The chain couples TRBV29-1 to TRBJ1-6, with 10 bases lining up with TRBD1. V trimming: 6 bases; J trimming: 8 bases; junction bases outside the gene matches: 7. The CDR3 extends over 14 amino acids. Germline V gives CDR1 SQVTM, CDR2 ANQGSEA. CDR3 in amino acids: CSVTGTGVYSPLHF. CDR3 sequence (DNA): TGCAGCGTAACCGGGACAGGGGTTTATTCACCCCTCCACTTT.

This clonotype has only a few counts. The V gene is TRBV4-2, the J gene TRBJ2-2; D perhaps matches TRBD2 (5 bases). The germline CDR1 and CDR2 sequences are LGHNA and YNFKEQ. The germline V and J ends were trimmed by 0 bases and 0 bases, with 11 bases remaining between them. The CDR3 has 17 amino acids. CDR3 sequence (DNA): TGTGCCAGCAGCCAAGAGAGTTGGCGGGCGAACACCGGGGAGCTGTTTTTT. Its translation: CASSQESWRANTGELFF.

This clonotype was detected only a few times. This chain connects TRBV4-2 to TRBJ2-3; possible D gene TRBD1, 5 bases. The CDR3 spans 13 residues. Germline assignment: CDR1 LGHNA and CDR2 YNFKEQ. Between the trimmed V and J ends, which lost 3 bases and 8 bases, there was a span of 12 bases. CDR3 in amino acids: CASSQTDFGTQYF. In nucleotides, the CDR3 is TGTGCCAGCAGCCAGACAGATTTCGGTACGCAGTATTTT.

This clonotype was detected only a few times. The rearrangement links TRBV5-5 to TRBJ2-6; D is undetermined. The CDR3 covers 16 residues. The V end lost 2 bases, the J end lost 0 bases, and 9 bases lay between the germline ends. Germline V gene lookup returns CDR1 SGHKS and CDR2 YYEKEE (reference sequence). This CDR3 reads CASSLQKFSGANVLTF. The CDR3, as DNA: TGTGCCAGCAGCTTACAGAAATTCTCTGGGGCCAACGTCCTGACTTTC. Supplemented by reference TRBV5-5 and TRBJ2-6, the full variable domain reads DAGVTQSPTHLIKTRGQQVTLRCSPISGHKSVSWYQQVLGQGPQFIFQYYEKEERGRGNFPDRFSARQFPNYSSELNVNALLLGDSALYLCASSLQKFSGANVLTFGAGSRLTVL.

Only a few counts were recorded for this clonotype. The CDR3 region has the DNA TGTGCCAGCAGCTGGGGGGGAGCTGGGGCCAACGTCCTGACTTTC. Amino acids: CASSWGGAGANVLTF. The rearrangement uses TRBV28 and TRBJ2-6, with 7 bases lining up with TRBD2. Trimming cost V 6 bases and J 2 bases; bases outside gene matches: 4. The CDR3 covers 15 residues. Per the germline V gene, CDR1 is MDHEN and CDR2 is SYDVKM.

This clonotype was seen more than once but under ten times. This chain joins TRBV7-9 and TRBJ1-5, with TRBD1 identical over 8 bases. In germline, CDR1 is SEHNR, CDR2 FQNEAQ (reference sequence). The CDR3 spans 15 residues. The trim removed 6 bases at V and 6 bases at J, leaving 10 bases unmatched. As DNA, the CDR3 is TGTGCCAGCAGTCCGTCGCAGGGGGCAGGTCAGCCCCAGCATTTT. Translating it yields CASSPSQGAGQPQHF.

This clonotype was recorded only once. The junction shows a germline mismatch at one end, possibly a read error. This sequence joins TRBV7-7 and TRBJ2-5; 15 nucleotides match TRBD2. The CDR3 spans 16 residues. Germline V gene data show CDR1 as SSHAT and CDR2 as FNYEAQ (reference sequence). The CDR3 reads CASSRTSGGALETQYF. DNA for the CDR3: TGTGCTAGCAGCCGGACTAGCGGGGGGGCCTTGGAGACCCAGTACTTC.

There are a few counts of this clonotype. J is TRBJ2-3 and V is TRBV21-1; whether TRBD2, the table's D call, matches the DNA was not checked. TRBV21-1 is shown as a pseudogene. The CDR3 extends over 15 amino acids. The CDR3 reads CASPGPNGFTDTQYF. CDR3 in DNA: TGTGCCAGCCCGGGACCTAACGGGTTCACAGATACGCAGTATTTT.

This rearrangement joins TRBV27 to TRBJ2-1, with TRBD1 matching 8 bases. The germline gives CDR1 MNHEY, CDR2 SMNVEV (reference sequence). CDR3 length equals 14 residues. J gave up 7 bases and V 7 bases, and 9 bases lay outside the gene matches. CDR3 sequence: CASNPGGSVNEQFF. CDR3 DNA: TGTGCCAGCAACCCAGGGGGCTCGGTGAATGAGCAGTTCTTC.

The genes are TRBV29-1 and TRBJ2-7; no definite D call. Trimming removed 8 bases at V and 2 bases at J, with 16 bases between. The CDR3 is 13 amino acids. Germline V lookup: CDR1 SQVTM, CDR2 ANQGSEA. CDR3 amino acids: CSFRRDSTYEQYF. The CDR3 nucleotides are TGCAGCTTCCGCCGAGACTCAACCTACGAGCAGTACTTC.

The chain recombines TRBV7-9 with TRBJ1-3, with no clear D. Germline CDR1 is SEHNR and CDR2 is FQNEAQ (reference sequence). The CDR3 runs to 16 residues. Trimming left V 1 base short and J 0 bases short, with 10 bases between. CDR3 nucleotides: TGTGCCAGCAGCTTAGAGCAGTTAAGCTCTGGAAACACCATATATTTT. Translating it yields CASSLEQLSSGNTIYF.

About this clonotype itself: This may arise from a read error, as a much more abundant clone is one base away. V gene TRBV2 combines with J gene TRBJ2-1; a weak D match, TRBD1 (6 bases). The CDR3 has 16 amino acids. Germline V lookup: CDR1 SNHLY, CDR2 FYNNEI. The CDR3 sequence is CASSDPTPSKGDEQLF. Here the CDR3 DNA reads TGTGCCAGCAGTGATCCCACCCCCTCCAAGGGGGATGAGCAGCTCTTC.

The chain is built from TRBV9 and TRBJ2-7, with 8 nucleotides matching TRBD1. J lost 2 bases, V lost 3 bases, and 4 bases had no gene match. Looked up from germline, CDR1 is SGDLS and CDR2 is YYNGEE. This CDR3 region has 14 residues. CDR3 protein: CASSGGQATYEQYF. CDR3 in DNA: TGTGCCAGCAGCGGGGGACAGGCGACCTACGAGCAGTACTTC.

V gene TRBV19 combines with J gene TRBJ2-1; 8 bases match TRBD2. CDR3 length: 14 residues. The V gene's germline CDR1 is LNHDA and CDR2 SQIVND (reference sequence). The trim removed 3 bases at V and 8 bases at J, leaving 6 bases unmatched. As DNA, the CDR3 is TGTGCCAGTAGTATCCAGCGGGGGTGGGATGAGCAGTTCTTC. It codes for CASSIQRGWDEQFF.

This clonotype was found many times. The V call is TRBV5-1, the J call TRBJ2-3; D gene uncertain. This CDR3 comprises 16 residues. Germline V gene lookup returns CDR1 SGHRS and CDR2 YFSETQ. V was shortened by 0 bases and J by 0 bases, with 11 bases between the two germline ends. As DNA, the CDR3 is TGCGCCAGCAGCTTGGGAGCGAGTCCTAGCACAGATACGCAGTATTTT. Residues: CASSLGASPSTDTQYF.

This chain uses TRBV20-1 with TRBJ1-2; D gene ambiguous. The CDR3 length is 14 residues. Looked up from germline, CDR1 is DFQATT and CDR2 is SNEGSKA (reference sequence). V dropped 2 bases and J dropped 1 base, with 11 bases sitting between them. For the CDR3, the DNA is TGCAGTGCTAGACCCCCGACTCGTAACTATGGCTACACCTTC. Protein product: CSARPPTRNYGYTF.

The chain has TRBV10-3 and TRBJ1-2; D is uncertain. Trimming removed 10 bases from V and 7 bases from J, with 7 bases in between. Germline V gene data show CDR1 as ENHRY and CDR2 as SYGVKD. This CDR3 contains 9 residues. The CDR3 protein is CANRAGYTF. The CDR3 DNA follows: TGTGCCAATAGGGCTGGCTACACCTTC.

The table lists this clonotype with a few counts. V usage is TRBV27 and J usage is TRBJ2-1; D is possibly TRBD2 (6 bases). Looked up from germline, CDR1 is MNHEY and CDR2 is SMNVEV (reference sequence). The CDR3 totals 15 residues. V gave up 5 bases and J gave up 0 bases, with 11 bases separating them. The CDR3, as DNA: TGTGCCAGCAGTCTCGGCGGGATCTCCTACAATGAGCAGTTCTTC. This codes for CASSLGGISYNEQFF.

The chain uses TRBV2 and TRBJ1-1; D possibly corresponds to TRBD1 (6 bases). The CDR3 is made up of 15 amino acids. Trimming left V 6 bases short and J 0 bases short, with 14 bases between. Germline V CDR1 and CDR2: SNHLY, FYNNEI. The DNA of the CDR3 is TGTGCCAGCAGATCAGGGGAAGGAGTGAACACTGAAGCTTTCTTT. It yields the protein CASRSGEGVNTEAFF.

This clonotype has just a few counts. The chain links TRBV12-3 or TRBV12-4 to TRBJ1-2, with a weak D call TRBD1 (5 bases). This CDR3 is 17 amino acids long. V gave up 6 bases and J gave up 3 bases, with 23 bases separating them. The CDR3 sequence is CASSPAGAAITHYGYTF. The CDR3 coding sequence is TGTGCCAGCAGCCCGGCCGGGGCGGCTATTACTCACTATGGCTACACCTTC.